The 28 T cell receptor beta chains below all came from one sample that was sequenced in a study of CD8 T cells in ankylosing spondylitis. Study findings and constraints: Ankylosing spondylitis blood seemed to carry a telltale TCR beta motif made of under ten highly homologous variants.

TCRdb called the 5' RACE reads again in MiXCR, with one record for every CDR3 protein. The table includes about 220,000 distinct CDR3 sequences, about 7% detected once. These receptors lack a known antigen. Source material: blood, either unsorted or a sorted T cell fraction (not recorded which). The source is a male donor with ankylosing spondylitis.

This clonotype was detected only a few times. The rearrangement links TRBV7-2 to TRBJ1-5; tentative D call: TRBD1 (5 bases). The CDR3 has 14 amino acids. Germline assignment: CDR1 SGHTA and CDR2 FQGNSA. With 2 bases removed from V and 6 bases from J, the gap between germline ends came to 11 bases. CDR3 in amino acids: CASSLTRGGQPQHF. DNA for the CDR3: TGTGCCAGCAGCTTAACAAGGGGAGGTCAGCCCCAGCATTTT.

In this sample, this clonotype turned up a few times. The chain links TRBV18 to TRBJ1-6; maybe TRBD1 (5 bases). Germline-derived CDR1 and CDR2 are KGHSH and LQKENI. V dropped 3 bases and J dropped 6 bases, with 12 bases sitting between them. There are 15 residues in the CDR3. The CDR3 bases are TGTGCCAGCTCACCTTCCGGGGCGCGTAATTCACCCCTCCACTTT. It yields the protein CASSPSGARNSPLHF.

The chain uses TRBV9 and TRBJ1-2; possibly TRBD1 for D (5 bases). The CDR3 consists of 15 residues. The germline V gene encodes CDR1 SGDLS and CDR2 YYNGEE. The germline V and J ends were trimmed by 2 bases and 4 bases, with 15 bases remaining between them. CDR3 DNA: TGTGCCAGCAGCGTGGGGTCAGGGAGCGGCTATGGCTACACCTTC. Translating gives CASSVGSGSGYGYTF.

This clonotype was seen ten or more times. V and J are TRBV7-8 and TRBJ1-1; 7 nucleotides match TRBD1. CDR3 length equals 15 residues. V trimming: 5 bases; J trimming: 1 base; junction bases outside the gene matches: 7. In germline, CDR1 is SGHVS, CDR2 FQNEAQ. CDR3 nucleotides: TGTGCCAGCAGCCCGCGGACAGGCAAGAACACTGAAGCTTTCTTT. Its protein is CASSPRTGKNTEAFF. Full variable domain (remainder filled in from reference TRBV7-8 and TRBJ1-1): GAGVSQSPRYKVAKRGQDVALRCDPISGHVSLFWYQQALGQGPEFLTYFQNEAQLDKSGLPSDRFFAERPEGSVSTLKIQRTQQEDSAVYLCASSPRTGKNTEAFFGQGTRLTVV.

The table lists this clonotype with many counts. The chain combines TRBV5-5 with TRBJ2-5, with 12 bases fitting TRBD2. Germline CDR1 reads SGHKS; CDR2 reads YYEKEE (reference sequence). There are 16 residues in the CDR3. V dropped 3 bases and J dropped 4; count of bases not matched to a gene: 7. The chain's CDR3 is CASSSRLTSGRETQYF. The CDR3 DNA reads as TGTGCCAGCAGCTCCCGCCTGACTAGCGGGAGAGAGACCCAGTACTTC.

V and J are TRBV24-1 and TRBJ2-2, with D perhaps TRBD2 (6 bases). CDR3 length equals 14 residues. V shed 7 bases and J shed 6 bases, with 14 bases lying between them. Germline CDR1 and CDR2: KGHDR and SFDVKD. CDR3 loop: CATSKTGGAGELFF. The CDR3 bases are TGTGCCACCAGCAAGACTGGAGGGGCCGGGGAGCTGTTTTTT.

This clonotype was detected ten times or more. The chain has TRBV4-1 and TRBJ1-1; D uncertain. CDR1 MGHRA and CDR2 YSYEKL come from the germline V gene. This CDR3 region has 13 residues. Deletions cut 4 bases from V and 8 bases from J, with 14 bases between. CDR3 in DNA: TGCGCCAGCAGCCGACCGGGCCGCTCGGAAGCTTTCTTT. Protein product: CASSRPGRSEAFF.

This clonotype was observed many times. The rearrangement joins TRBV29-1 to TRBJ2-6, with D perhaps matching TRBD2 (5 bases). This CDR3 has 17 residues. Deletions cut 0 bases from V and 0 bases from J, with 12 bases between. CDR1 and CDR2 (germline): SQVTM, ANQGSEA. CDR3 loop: CSVEDSLGSSGANVLTF. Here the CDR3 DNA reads TGCAGCGTTGAAGATTCCCTGGGGAGCTCTGGGGCCAACGTCCTGACTTTC. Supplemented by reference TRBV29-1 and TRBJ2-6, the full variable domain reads SAVISQKPSRDICQRGTSLTIQCQVDSQVTMMFWYRQQPGQSLTLIATANQGSEATYESGFVIDKFPISRPNLTFSTLTVSNMSPEDSSIYLCSVEDSLGSSGANVLTFGAGSRLTVL.

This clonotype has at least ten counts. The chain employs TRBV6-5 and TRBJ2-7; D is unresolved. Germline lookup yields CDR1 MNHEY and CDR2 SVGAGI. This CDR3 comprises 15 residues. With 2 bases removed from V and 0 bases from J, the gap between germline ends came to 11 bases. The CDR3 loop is CASSYGSRSSYEQYF. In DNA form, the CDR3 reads TGTGCCAGCAGTTACGGTAGCCGTAGCTCCTACGAGCAGTACTTC.

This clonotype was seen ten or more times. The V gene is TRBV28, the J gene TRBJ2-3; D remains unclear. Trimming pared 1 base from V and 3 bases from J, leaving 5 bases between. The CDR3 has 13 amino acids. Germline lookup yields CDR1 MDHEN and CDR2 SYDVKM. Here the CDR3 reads CASSLLQTDTQYF. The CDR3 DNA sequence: TGTGCCAGCAGTTTATTACAGACAGATACGCAGTATTTT.

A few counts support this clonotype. In DNA form, the CDR3 reads TGTGCCAGCAGCCCGGGGACAGGGGGCGTCTACGAGCAGTACTTC. It specifies CASSPGTGGVYEQYF. V usage is TRBV5-6 and J usage is TRBJ2-7; 12 bases match TRBD1. The CDR3 runs to 15 residues. The trim removed 4 bases at V and 3 bases at J, leaving 5 bases unmatched. CDR1 is SGHDT, CDR2 YYEEEE, per germline.

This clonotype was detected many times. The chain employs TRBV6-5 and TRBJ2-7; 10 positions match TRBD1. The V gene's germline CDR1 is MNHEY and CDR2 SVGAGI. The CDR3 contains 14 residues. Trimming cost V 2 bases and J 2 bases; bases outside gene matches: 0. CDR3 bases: TGTGCCAGCAGTTACGGACAGGGGGCCTACGAGCAGTACTTC. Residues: CASSYGQGAYEQYF.

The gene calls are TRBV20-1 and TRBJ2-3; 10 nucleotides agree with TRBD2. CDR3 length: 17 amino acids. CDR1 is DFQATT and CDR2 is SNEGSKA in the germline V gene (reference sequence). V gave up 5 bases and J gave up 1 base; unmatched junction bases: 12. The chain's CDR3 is CSARLAGGLIRTDTQYF. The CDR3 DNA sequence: TGCAGTGCTCGTTTAGCGGGAGGCCTGATCCGCACAGATACGCAGTATTTT.

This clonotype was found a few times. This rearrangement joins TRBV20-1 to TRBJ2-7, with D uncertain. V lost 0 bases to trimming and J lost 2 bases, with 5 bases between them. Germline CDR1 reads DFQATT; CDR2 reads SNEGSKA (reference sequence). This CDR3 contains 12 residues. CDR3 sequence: CSARDLPYEQYF. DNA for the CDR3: TGCAGTGCTAGAGATCTCCCCTACGAGCAGTACTTC.

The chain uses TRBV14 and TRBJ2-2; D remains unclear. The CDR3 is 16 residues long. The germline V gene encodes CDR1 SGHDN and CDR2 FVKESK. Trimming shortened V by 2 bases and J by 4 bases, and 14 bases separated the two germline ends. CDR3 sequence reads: CASSQRLIAGTGELFF. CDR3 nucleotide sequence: TGTGCCAGCAGCCAAAGACTGATAGCAGGCACCGGGGAGCTGTTTTTT. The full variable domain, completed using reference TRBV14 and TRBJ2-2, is EAGVTQFPSHSVIEKGQTVTLRCDPISGHDNLYWYRRVMGKEIKFLLHFVKESKQDESGMPNNRFLAERTGGTYSTLKVQPAELEDSGVYFCASSQRLIAGTGELFFGEGSRLTVL.

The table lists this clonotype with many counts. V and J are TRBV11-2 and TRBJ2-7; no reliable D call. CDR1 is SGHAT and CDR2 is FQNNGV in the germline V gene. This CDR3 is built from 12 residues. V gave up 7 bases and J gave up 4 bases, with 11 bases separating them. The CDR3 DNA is TGTGCCAGCACCCTAGGCCTTTACGAGCAGTACTTC. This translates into CASTLGLYEQYF.

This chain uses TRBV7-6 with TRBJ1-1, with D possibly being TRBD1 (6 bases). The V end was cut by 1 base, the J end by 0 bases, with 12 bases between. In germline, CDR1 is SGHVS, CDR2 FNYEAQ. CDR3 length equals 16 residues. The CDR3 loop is CASSLVKGEMNTEAFF. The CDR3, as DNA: TGTGCCAGCAGCTTAGTCAAGGGGGAAATGAACACTGAAGCTTTCTTT.

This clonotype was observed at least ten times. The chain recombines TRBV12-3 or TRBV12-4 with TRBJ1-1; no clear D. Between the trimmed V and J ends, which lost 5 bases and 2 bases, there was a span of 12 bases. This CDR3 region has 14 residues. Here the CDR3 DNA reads TGTGCCAGCAGTCTGTTGGGCCTCAACACTGAAGCTTTCTTT. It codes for CASSLLGLNTEAFF.

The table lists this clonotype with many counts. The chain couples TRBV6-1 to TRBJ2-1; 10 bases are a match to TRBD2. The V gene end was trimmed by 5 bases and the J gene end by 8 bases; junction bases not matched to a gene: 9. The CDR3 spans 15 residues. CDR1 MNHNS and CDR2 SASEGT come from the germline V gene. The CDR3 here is CASSRPSGRAYEQFF. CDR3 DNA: TGTGCCAGCAGTCGACCTAGCGGGAGAGCGTATGAGCAGTTCTTC.

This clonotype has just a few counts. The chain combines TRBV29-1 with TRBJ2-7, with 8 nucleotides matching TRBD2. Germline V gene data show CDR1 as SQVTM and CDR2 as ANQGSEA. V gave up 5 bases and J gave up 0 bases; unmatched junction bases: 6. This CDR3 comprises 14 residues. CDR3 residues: CSVKNGTSSYEQYF. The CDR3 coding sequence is TGCAGCGTTAAAAACGGGACTAGCTCCTACGAGCAGTACTTC.

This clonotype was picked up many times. The DNA for the CDR3 is TGCGCCAGCAGAAGTGGCCCAGATACGCAGTATTTT. This codes for CASRSGPDTQYF. The chain has TRBV5-1 and TRBJ2-3; D call uncertain. Germline V CDR1 and CDR2: SGHRS, YFSETQ. The CDR3 contains 12 residues. V dropped 5 bases and J dropped 4 bases, with 8 bases sitting between them.

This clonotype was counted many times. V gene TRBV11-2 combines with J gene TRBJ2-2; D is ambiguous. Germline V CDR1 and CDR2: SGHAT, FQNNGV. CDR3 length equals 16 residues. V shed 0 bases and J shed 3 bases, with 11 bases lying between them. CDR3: CASSLDEGFYTGELFF. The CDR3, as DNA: TGTGCCAGCAGCTTAGATGAAGGATTCTACACCGGGGAGCTGTTTTTT.

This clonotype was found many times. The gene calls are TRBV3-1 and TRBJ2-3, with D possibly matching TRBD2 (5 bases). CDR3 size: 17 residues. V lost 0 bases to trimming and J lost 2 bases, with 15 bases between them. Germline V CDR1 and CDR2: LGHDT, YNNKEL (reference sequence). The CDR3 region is CASSQEFEKRITDTQYF. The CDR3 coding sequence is TGTGCCAGCAGCCAAGAATTCGAGAAGCGGATCACAGATACGCAGTATTTT.

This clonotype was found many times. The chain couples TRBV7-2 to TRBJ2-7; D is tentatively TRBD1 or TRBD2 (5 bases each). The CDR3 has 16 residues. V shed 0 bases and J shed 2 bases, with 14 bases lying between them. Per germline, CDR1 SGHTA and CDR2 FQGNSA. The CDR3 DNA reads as TGTGCCAGCAGCTTAGCAAAAGGGGTGGGGGCCTACGAGCAGTACTTC. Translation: CASSLAKGVGAYEQYF.

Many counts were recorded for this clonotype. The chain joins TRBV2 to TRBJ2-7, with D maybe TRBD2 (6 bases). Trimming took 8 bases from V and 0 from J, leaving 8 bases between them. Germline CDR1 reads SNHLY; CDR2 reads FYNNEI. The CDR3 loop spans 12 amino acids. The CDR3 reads CASSGVSYEQYF. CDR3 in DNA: TGTGCCAGCTCGGGGGTCTCCTACGAGCAGTACTTC.

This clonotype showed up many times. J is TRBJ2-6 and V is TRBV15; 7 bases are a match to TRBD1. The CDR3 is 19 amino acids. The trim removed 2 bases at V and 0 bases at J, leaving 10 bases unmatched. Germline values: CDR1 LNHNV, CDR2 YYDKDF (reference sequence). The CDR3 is CATSRLGDSVSSGANVLTF. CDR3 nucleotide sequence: TGTGCCACCAGCAGACTTGGGGACAGCGTCTCCTCTGGGGCCAACGTCCTGACTTTC.

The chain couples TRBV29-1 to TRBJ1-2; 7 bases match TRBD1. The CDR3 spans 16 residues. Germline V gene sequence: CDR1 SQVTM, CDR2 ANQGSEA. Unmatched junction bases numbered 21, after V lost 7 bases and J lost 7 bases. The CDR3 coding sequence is TGCAGCGAGAAAACTTTACCGGGACAGCTAGACTTTGGCTACACCTTC. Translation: CSEKTLPGQLDFGYTF.

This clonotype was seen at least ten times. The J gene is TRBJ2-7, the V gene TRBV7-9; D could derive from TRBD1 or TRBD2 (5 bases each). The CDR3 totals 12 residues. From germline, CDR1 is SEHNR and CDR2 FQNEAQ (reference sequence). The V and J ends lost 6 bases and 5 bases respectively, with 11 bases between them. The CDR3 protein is CASSLGTHEQYF. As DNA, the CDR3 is TGTGCCAGCAGTCTAGGGACGCACGAGCAGTACTTC. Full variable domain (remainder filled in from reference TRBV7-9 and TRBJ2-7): DTGVSQNPRHKITKRGQNVTFRCDPISEHNRLYWYRQTLGQGPEFLTYFQNEAQLEKSRLLSDRFSAERPKGSFSTLEIQRTEQGDSAMYLCASSLGTHEQYFGPGTRLTVT.